This T cell receptor (beta chain) originates from a study of identical twins' blood T cells (dated by TCRdb to 2012 to 2014). The study in broad terms: The roughly twelve libraries, six for the alpha chain and six for the beta chain, yielded 50 million or so Illumina reads in total. To assess how genetics influences repertoire formation, the study used next-generation sequencing to compare the TCR alpha and beta chain repertoires of three pairs of monozygous twins.

Paper-wide results and their limitations: How many CDR3 clonotypes two donors shared depended mainly on the product of their cloneset sizes, and the twins did not clearly stray from this trend. Validation by independent studies was stated to be required for the proposed role of the TCRalpha J segment in MHC recognition during thymic selection. Among the most abundant TCRbeta clonotypes, every donor shared more CDR3 sequences with her own twin than with unrelated donors. Environmental influences could not be excluded as an explanation for twin similarity, since twins were reared together. V gene usage was reported to be markedly more similar within twin pairs than between unrelated donors, even among non-selected out-of-frame TCRbeta clonotypes.

Donors were six healthy women forming three monozygous twin pairs. All three twin pairs had been reared together and were thought likely to have met the same infectious agents and vaccines. RNA was isolated from peripheral blood mononuclear cells and used to prepare TCR cDNA libraries. The CDR3 holds 15 amino acids from the cysteine to the phenylalanine. The entry retains the CDR3 DNA only, 45 bases that are in frame from base 1. From V the trimming removes 2 bases and from J it removes 4 bases, while the gene matches leave 5 bases of the junction unaccounted for. For CDR1 and CDR2, the germline V gene lists MNHEY and SVGEGT. Remarks on this clonotype: This receptor's antigen is unknown. No base quality information exists; no much larger clone differs at one position.

Library preparation was by 5' RACE. For sequencing, an Illumina Genome Analyzer IIx was employed. To prepare the RNA-based TCR cDNA libraries, a previously described protocol was followed, with several modifications. To prevent cross-contamination, sample-specific barcodes were added to both ends of each TCR cDNA library during cDNA synthesis and amplification. As for the authors' bioinformatics: Each library contained about 2 to 4 million CDR3-containing reads, and somewhere between about 85,000 and nearly 500,000 clonotypes were identified for each individual. Reads carrying improper barcode index combinations were removed, after which the MiTCR software was used to build a cloneset for each library. While assembling CDR3 clonotypes, MiTCR filtered or rescued low-quality reads and corrected PCR and sequencing errors. Artificial out-of-frame clonotypes were removed by being mapped to in-frame sequences, with one indel in the CDR3 allowed. To measure how similar V and J gene usage was between donors, Jensen-Shannon divergence was divided by mean entropy. TCRdb passed the public sequencing reads through fastp at Q25 and MiXCR, retaining productive beta sequences. Records with the same CDR3 protein are collapsed into one entry carrying the most frequent genes and DNA. Here the V and J calls rest on TCRdb's processing, not on the authors' analysis. The sample has 350,000 to 400,000 distinct CDR3 sequences on record, under 30% of them singletons. Jointly, the top ten make up 6.1% of the sample.

The sequence is built from TRBV6-2 or TRBV6-3 and TRBJ2-1, with TRBD2 identical over 7 junction bases. This receptor was obtained from a woman aged 18-49 years in good health. The sequenced sample consisted of PBMCs. The sequenced DNA: TGTGCCAGCAGTTACGGGCGGGAGAGGTACAATGAGCAGTTCTTC. Its translation is CASSYGRERYNEQFF.